This T cell receptor beta chain was obtained from a study of blood T cell repertoires in COVID-19. Trimming at V came to 5 bases and at J to 3 bases, leaving 2 bases not matched to a gene. This CDR3 is 15 amino acids long. The V gene's germline CDR1 is SGHTA and CDR2 FQGNSA. In the source study's methods: By means of reference gene primer amplification, nucleated cell counts were estimated. Generated by immunoSEQ multiplex PCR, the TCRdb table keeps only in-frame clones and is missing some. The V and J calls and clone size are taken from that table; D and trimming were inferred from the DNA. The sample lists approximately 300,000 clones, about 82% occurring once.

This TCR was recovered from a woman aged 45-59 years with acute or convalescent COVID-19. Sequences were obtained from peripheral blood. This sequence joins TRBV7-2 and TRBJ2-3; 13 nucleotides match TRBD2. The CDR3 DNA is TGTGCCAGCAGCCGGGGACTAGCGGGAACAGATACGCAGTATTTT. It encodes CASSRGLAGTDTQYF.